This T cell receptor beta chain was observed in a study of T cells in Graves' hyperthyroidism and ophthalmopathy. Germline V gene data show CDR1 as SQVTM and CDR2 as ANQGSEA. This CDR3 spans 13 amino acids. V shed 6 bases and J shed 3 bases, with 14 bases lying between them. The source material, RNA transcripts, was used to amplify TCR beta CDR3 regions. The study used the HTBI primer set for a first-round RT-PCR of the TCR CDR3. TCRdb redid the calling of the multiplex PCR reads with MiXCR, one entry per CDR3 protein. The sample gives just over 550,000 distinct CDR3 sequences, just over 45% of which show up once; approximately 8.2% is in the top ten.

The TCR originated in a woman younger than 30 with Graves' hyperthyroidism. The source material was peripheral blood or thyroid tissue (not recorded which). J is TRBJ1-2 and V is TRBV29-1; TRBD1 is a possible D gene (5 bases). The CDR3 region is CSVPGLADYGYTF. CDR3 bases: TGCAGCGTCCCGGGACTAGCGGACTATGGCTACACCTTC. The variable domain in full, with the rest retrieved from reference TRBV29-1 and TRBJ1-2, is SAVISQKPSRDICQRGTSLTIQCQVDSQVTMMFWYRQQPGQSLTLIATANQGSEATYESGFVIDKFPISRPNLTFSTLTVSNMSPEDSSIYLCSVPGLADYGYTFGSGTRLTVV.